This T cell receptor (beta chain) appears in the sequencing data of a study of control samples from healthy donors and cancer patients. TCRdb keeps only in-frame clones here, not all; method: immunoSEQ multiplex PCR. The repertoire holds about 110,000 clones, with 80% to 90% as singletons. About this clone itself: Mismatch with germline at one junction end may stem from a read error.

Germline V gene sequence: CDR1 SSHAT, CDR2 FNYEAQ (reference sequence). CDR3 length equals 13 residues. This TCR came from a woman between 45 and 65 years old in good health. Specimen: blood. The V gene is TRBV7-7, the J gene TRBJ1-4, with D unclear. For the CDR3, the DNA is TGTGCTAGCAGCTTAGCCCTGAATGAAAAACTGTTTTTT. Amino acids: CASSLALNEKLFF.